This is a list of T cell receptor beta chains from one sample in a study of OX40 agonist ivuxolimab in advanced cancers. Sequencing was performed with immunoSEQ multiplex PCR; in TCRdb, only in-frame clones are kept and a portion is missing. The table has tens of thousands of clones, about 90% seen once. The sample here was CD4+ or CD8+ T cells sorted from blood, taken in a trial of the OX40 agonist ivuxolimab. These receptors all stem from an adult with an advanced solid tumor such as melanoma, head and neck, liver or kidney cancer. Both conserved end residues are part of each CDR3. Fields, in order: V gene, clone size, D gene, J gene, CDR3 DNA, CDR3 protein. D genes are given only for firm matches. Only part of the rows carry a size: once, few, many, or a class if the clone is expanded.

V gene: TRBV11-3; clone size: -; D gene: -; J gene: TRBJ2-5; CDR3 DNA: TGTGCCAGCAGCTTATATGGTCAAGAGACCCAGTACTTC; CDR3 protein: CASSLYGQETQYF
V gene: TRBV7-2; clone size: -; D gene: -; J gene: TRBJ1-5; CDR3 DNA: TGTGCCAGCAGCTTGGGGGATCAGCCCCAGCATTTT; CDR3 protein: CASSLGDQPQHF
V gene: TRBV5-4; clone size: -; D gene: -; J gene: TRBJ1-1; CDR3 DNA: TGTGCCAGCAGCAGGTCGAACACTGAAGCTTTCTTT; CDR3 protein: CASSRSNTEAFF
V gene: TRBV28; clone size: -; D gene: -; J gene: TRBJ1-1; CDR3 DNA: TGTGCCACCGAAGTGAACACTGAAGCTTTCTTT; CDR3 protein: CATEVNTEAFF
V gene: TRBV6-1; clone size: -; D gene: TRBD2; J gene: TRBJ2-5; CDR3 DNA: TGTGCCAGCAGTGTTGAGGCTAGCGGGAGCGCCAAGTACTTC; CDR3 protein: CASSVEASGSAKYF
V gene: TRBV7-2; clone size: -; D gene: -; J gene: TRBJ1-5; CDR3 DNA: TGTGCCAGCAGTTTAGCGCCGTATAGCAATCAGCCCCAGCATTTT; CDR3 protein: CASSLAPYSNQPQHF
V gene: TRBV4-2; clone size: -; D gene: TRBD2; J gene: TRBJ2-7; CDR3 DNA: TGTGCCAGCAGCCCGCGGAGGCTAGCGGGAGTCGACGAGCAGTACTTC; CDR3 protein: CASSPRRLAGVDEQYF
V gene: TRBV4-1; clone size: -; D gene: -; J gene: TRBJ1-5; CDR3 DNA: TGCGCCAGCAGCCTACAGGGTTCTGTCGACAATCAGCCCCAGCATTTT; CDR3 protein: CASSLQGSVDNQPQHF
V gene: TRBV10-3; clone size: -; D gene: -; J gene: TRBJ2-2; CDR3 DNA: TGTGCCATCAGTGTTGCAGGGCGGACCGGGGAGCTGTTTTTT; CDR3 protein: CAISVAGRTGELFF
V gene: TRBV6-5; clone size: few; D gene: -; J gene: TRBJ1-5; CDR3 DNA: TGTGCCAGCAGCTCTCGGGGCATTAATCAGCCCCAGCATTTT; CDR3 protein: CASSSRGINQPQHF
V gene: TRBV29-1; clone size: -; D gene: TRBD2; J gene: TRBJ2-1; CDR3 DNA: TGCAGCGTTGGTAGCGGGGCCGCTGCCGTTCGGAATGAGCAGTTCTTC; CDR3 protein: CSVGSGAAAVRNEQFF
V gene: TRBV19; clone size: -; D gene: -; J gene: TRBJ1-5; CDR3 DNA: TGTGCCAGTAGTTTCCGGGACGGGAGCAATCAGCCCCAGCATTTT; CDR3 protein: CASSFRDGSNQPQHF
V gene: TRBV5-1; clone size: -; D gene: -; J gene: TRBJ1-2; CDR3 DNA: TGCGCCAGCAGCTTGACGGAGAAGAGTGGCTACACCTTC; CDR3 protein: CASSLTEKSGYTF
V gene: TRBV5-4; clone size: -; D gene: TRBD1; J gene: TRBJ2-7; CDR3 DNA: TGTGCCAGCAGCTTTGGGGGGGACAGGGCCTACGAGCAGTACTTC; CDR3 protein: CASSFGGDRAYEQYF
V gene: TRBV7-9; clone size: -; D gene: -; J gene: TRBJ2-1; CDR3 DNA: TGTGCCAGCAGCTTAGAAACGGCCCTTTTATTCTTC; CDR3 protein: CASSLETALLFF
V gene: TRBV7-9; clone size: -; D gene: -; J gene: TRBJ2-1; CDR3 DNA: TGTGCCAGCAGCTTAGATGTCTCCTACAATGAGCAGTTCTTC; CDR3 protein: CASSLDVSYNEQFF
V gene: TRBV6-4; clone size: -; D gene: -; J gene: TRBJ2-2; CDR3 DNA: TGTGCCAGCAGCGCGTTTAGCGGGAACACCGGGGAGCTGTTTTTT; CDR3 protein: CASSAFSGNTGELFF
V gene: TRBV9; clone size: -; D gene: TRBD2; J gene: TRBJ2-5; CDR3 DNA: TGTGCCAGCAGCGTGAGCGGGAGTGTTTCGGAGACCCAGTACTTC; CDR3 protein: CASSVSGSVSETQYF
V gene: TRBV2; clone size: once; D gene: -; J gene: TRBJ2-1; CDR3 DNA: TGTGCCAGCAGAACGGATCCCACCTACAATGAGCAGTTCTTC; CDR3 protein: CASRTDPTYNEQFF
V gene: TRBV6-6; clone size: -; D gene: -; J gene: TRBJ2-3; CDR3 DNA: TGTGCCACCAAACCGGGGGCCACCACAGATACGCAGTATTTT; CDR3 protein: CATKPGATTDTQYF
V gene: TRBV5-5; clone size: -; D gene: -; J gene: TRBJ2-7; CDR3 DNA: TGTGCCAGCAGCCCGGGACTCCGCAGACCGTCCTACGAGCAGTACTTC; CDR3 protein: CASSPGLRRPSYEQYF
V gene: TRBV5-1; clone size: -; D gene: TRBD2; J gene: TRBJ2-1; CDR3 DNA: TGCGCCAGCACCCTAGCGGGAGGGCCCTATGAGCAGTTCTTC; CDR3 protein: CASTLAGGPYEQFF
V gene: TRBV5-1; clone size: -; D gene: -; J gene: TRBJ2-2; CDR3 DNA: TGCGCCAGCAGCCACTCCCGAACGGGCACCGCGAGGACCGGGGAGCTGTTTTTT; CDR3 protein: CASSHSRTGTARTGELFF
V gene: TRBV30; clone size: -; D gene: -; J gene: TRBJ2-1; CDR3 DNA: TGTGCCTGGAGTAGCGGGTTGAGCAATGAGCAGTTCTTC; CDR3 protein: CAWSSGLSNEQFF
V gene: TRBV6-6; clone size: -; D gene: -; J gene: TRBJ2-1; CDR3 DNA: TGTGCCAGCACGGACTGGAATAATGAGCAGTTCTTC; CDR3 protein: CASTDWNNEQFF
V gene: TRBV11-3; clone size: once; D gene: -; J gene: TRBJ2-3; CDR3 DNA: TGTGCCAGCAGTTCATATTCGGGGTCCCCAGATACGCAGTATTTT; CDR3 protein: CASSSYSGSPDTQYF
V gene: TRBV6-5; clone size: -; D gene: -; J gene: TRBJ2-6; CDR3 DNA: TGTGCCAGCAGATCGGGACCGTCGAACGTCCTGACTTTC; CDR3 protein: CASRSGPSNVLTF
V gene: TRBV10-3; clone size: -; D gene: -; J gene: TRBJ2-2; CDR3 DNA: TGTGCCATCAGTGGGGAAGCTACGTCCACCGGGGAGCTGTTTTTT; CDR3 protein: CAISGEATSTGELFF
V gene: TRBV7-2; clone size: once; D gene: TRBD2; J gene: TRBJ2-7; CDR3 DNA: TGTGCCAGCAGCTCCGGGACTAGCGGGAGGCCCGACTTC; CDR3 protein: CASSSGTSGRPDF
V gene: TRBV5-4; clone size: -; D gene: TRBD2; J gene: TRBJ2-4; CDR3 DNA: TGTGCCAGCAGCCCCGGGGGGAGCCCCCAAAACATTCAGTACTTC; CDR3 protein: CASSPGGSPQNIQYF
V gene: TRBV30; clone size: -; D gene: -; J gene: TRBJ2-1; CDR3 DNA: TGTGCCTGGAGTGTACTCGGCGGGACAAATTACAATGAGCAGTTCTTC; CDR3 protein: CAWSVLGGTNYNEQFF
V gene: TRBV5-1; clone size: -; D gene: TRBD1; J gene: TRBJ2-5; CDR3 DNA: TGCGCCAGCAGCCTTCCTACAGGGGCGCGAGAGACCCAGTACTTC; CDR3 protein: CASSLPTGARETQYF
V gene: TRBV30; clone size: -; D gene: -; J gene: TRBJ2-3; CDR3 DNA: TGTGCCTGGAGTATCCGGGAGTTGGGCACAGATACGCAGTATTTT; CDR3 protein: CAWSIRELGTDTQYF
V gene: TRBV18; clone size: -; D gene: TRBD2; J gene: TRBJ2-1; CDR3 DNA: TGTGCCAGCTCACCACCGGGACTAGCGGGTGATGAGCAGTTCTTC; CDR3 protein: CASSPPGLAGDEQFF
V gene: TRBV6-5; clone size: -; D gene: -; J gene: TRBJ1-1; CDR3 DNA: TGTGCCAGCAGTTACGGACTAGGAAGAACTGAAGCTTTCTTT; CDR3 protein: CASSYGLGRTEAFF
V gene: TRBV5-1; clone size: -; D gene: TRBD2; J gene: TRBJ2-7; CDR3 DNA: TGCGCCAGCAGCTTCTCTAGCGGGAGGGGGAGCTCCTACGAGCAGTACTTC; CDR3 protein: CASSFSSGRGSSYEQYF
V gene: TRBV19; clone size: -; D gene: TRBD1; J gene: TRBJ2-1; CDR3 DNA: TGTGCCAGTAGTTCACCGGACAGGGGCCCAAACAATGAGCAGTTCTTC; CDR3 protein: CASSSPDRGPNNEQFF
V gene: TRBV9; clone size: once; D gene: -; J gene: TRBJ2-3; CDR3 DNA: TGTGCCAGCAGCGTAGTGGGTGATACGCAGTATTTT; CDR3 protein: CASSVVGDTQYF
V gene: TRBV11-2; clone size: -; D gene: -; J gene: TRBJ2-7; CDR3 DNA: TGTGCCAGCAGCGGCCCGGGGCCATACGAGCAGTACTTC; CDR3 protein: CASSGPGPYEQYF
V gene: TRBV5-1; clone size: -; D gene: -; J gene: TRBJ2-7; CDR3 DNA: TGCGCCAGCAGTCAGGTACAAGCCTCCTACGAGCAGTACTTC; CDR3 protein: CASSQVQASYEQYF
V gene: TRBV5-8; clone size: -; D gene: -; J gene: TRBJ1-5; CDR3 DNA: TGTGCCAGCAGCCCCCCGCTGGTCCTTCAGCCCCAGCATTTT; CDR3 protein: CASSPPLVLQPQHF
V gene: TRBV19; clone size: -; D gene: TRBD1; J gene: TRBJ2-3; CDR3 DNA: TGTGCCAGTAGCCGACAGGGTGGCACAGATACGCAGTATTTT; CDR3 protein: CASSRQGGTDTQYF
V gene: TRBV7-9; clone size: -; D gene: TRBD2; J gene: TRBJ2-1; CDR3 DNA: TGTGCCAGCAGCCTATCTGCGGGAGGGACCTACAATGAGCAGTTCTTC; CDR3 protein: CASSLSAGGTYNEQFF
V gene: TRBV25-1; clone size: -; D gene: -; J gene: TRBJ2-1; CDR3 DNA: TGTGCCAGCAGTGAATTTAGGGGGGGTTCCTACAATGAGCAGTTCTTC; CDR3 protein: CASSEFRGGSYNEQFF
V gene: TRBV9; clone size: -; D gene: -; J gene: TRBJ1-2; CDR3 DNA: TGTGCCAGCAGCGACAGGGAAGGGAAGGGCTACACCTTC; CDR3 protein: CASSDREGKGYTF
V gene: TRBV19; clone size: once; D gene: TRBD1; J gene: TRBJ2-3; CDR3 DNA: TGTGCCAGTATCCCCCCGGGACAGGGGCGCGATACGCAGTATTTT; CDR3 protein: CASIPPGQGRDTQYF
V gene: TRBV6-6; clone size: once; D gene: -; J gene: TRBJ2-3; CDR3 DNA: TGTGCCAGCAGTACAAATAGTCGGGTCGATACGCAGTATTTT; CDR3 protein: CASSTNSRVDTQYF
V gene: TRBV7-2; clone size: once; D gene: TRBD1; J gene: TRBJ2-2; CDR3 DNA: TGTGCCAGCAGCCCAGGACAGGGTTACGGGGAGCTGTTTTTT; CDR3 protein: CASSPGQGYGELFF